A single sample gave rise to the 5 T cell receptor beta chains below, sequenced in a study of T cell responses to AZD1222 COVID-19 vaccine (dated by TCRdb to the early 2020s). The library was generated by the immunoSEQ multiplex PCR assay. TCRdb provides this immuneACCESS table in a form limited to in-frame rearrangements. Some clones are lacking; in checked studies, under half of them reflect an unresolved V gene, and why the rest are absent is not known. The sample table lists roughly 140,000 clones, around 90% of them with a count of one. 3% to 3.5% of the sample lies in the top ten. The time point label on this specimen signifies: about 28 days (+/-7) after the second vaccine dose. The input for sequencing was peripheral blood, taken 28 days after the second AZD1222 dose. Every receptor here comes from an adult who received the AZD1222 COVID-19 vaccine.

The V gene is TRBV6-5, the J gene TRBJ1-1; no clear D. The CDR3 covers 14 residues. CDR1 and CDR2 (germline): MNHEY, SVGAGI. Trimming took 10 bases from V and 9 from J, leaving 24 bases between them. CDR3: CATDSRAGANQAFF. The CDR3 bases are TGTGCCACCGACTCAAGGGCAGGAGCCAACCAAGCTTTCTTT.

V gene TRBV27 combines with J gene TRBJ2-1; the match to TRBD2 covers 8 bases. V lost 6 bases to trimming and J lost 4 bases; unmatched junction nucleotides: 8. This CDR3 contains 15 residues. Germline CDR1 reads MNHEY; CDR2 reads SMNVEV (reference sequence). The CDR3 region is CASRQIAGRYNEQFF. The CDR3 DNA reads TGTGCCAGCAGGCAAATAGCGGGAAGATACAATGAGCAGTTCTTC.

V gene TRBV9 combines with J gene TRBJ2-6; D remains unclear. From germline, CDR1 is SGDLS and CDR2 YYNGEE. The CDR3 has 15 residues. The V end lost 3 bases, the J end lost 0 bases, and 7 bases lay between the germline ends. This chain's CDR3 is CASSGIVSGANVLTF. As DNA, the CDR3 is TGTGCCAGCAGCGGGATAGTCTCTGGGGCCAACGTCCTGACTTTC.

The rearrangement uses TRBV28 and TRBJ1-6, with D unclear. The germline V gene encodes CDR1 MDHEN and CDR2 SYDVKM. V was cut by 2 bases and J by 13 bases, with 15 bases left in between. The CDR3 consists of 14 residues. This CDR3 is CASSLLNSQVPLHF. For the CDR3, the DNA is TGTGCCAGCAGTTTACTTAACAGCCAGGTGCCCCTCCACTTT.

The chain carries TRBV6-2 or TRBV6-3 and TRBJ2-5, with D uncertain. Per the germline V gene, CDR1 is MNHEY and CDR2 is SVGEGT. V was cut by 5 bases and J by 1 base, with 11 bases left in between. The CDR3 is 14 residues long. The chain's CDR3 is CASSTRHPQETQYF. The CDR3 region has the DNA TGTGCCAGCAGTACCCGACATCCCCAAGAGACCCAGTACTTC.